Following are 30 T cell receptor beta chains from one sample sequenced in a study of neurological immune-mediated disorders (dated by TCRdb to the late 2010s). The time point tag for this specimen amounts to: longitudinal time-point 1 (baseline). Library preparation used 5' RACE. TCRdb records Illumina HiSeq 2500 as the sequencer. TCRdb trimmed public reads at Q25 via fastp, called clones via MiXCR and kept in-frame beta chains. All rows with the same CDR3 protein become a single entry with the most common DNA and genes. Across this sample there are tens of thousands of distinct CDR3 sequences, with approximately 3% seen only once. The biggest ten clones account for around 7.7% of the sample. Sequenced sample: PBMCs. The source of these receptors is a woman aged 60-75 years with multiple sclerosis.

Ten or more counts support this clonotype. The chain couples TRBV20-1 to TRBJ1-4; 7 bases line up with TRBD1. Germline loops: CDR1 DFQATT, CDR2 SNEGSKA (reference sequence). The V and J ends lost 6 bases and 2 bases, in that order; junction bases with no gene match: 6. CDR3 length equals 14 residues. This chain's CDR3 is CSAIDRVTNEKLFF. In DNA, the CDR3 is TGCAGTGCAATCGACAGGGTCACTAATGAAAAACTGTTTTTT.

This clonotype appeared many times. This sequence joins TRBV7-2 and TRBJ1-1; the D gene is possibly TRBD1 (5 bases). The CDR3 has 14 amino acids. V lost 5 bases to trimming and J lost 2 bases, with 12 bases between them. From germline, CDR1 is SGHTA and CDR2 FQGNSA. DNA of the CDR3: TGTGCCAGCAGCGTCCAGGGAAGAAACACTGAAGCTTTCTTT. It specifies CASSVQGRNTEAFF.

This clonotype was picked up many times. V and J are TRBV6-6 and TRBJ2-1, with 10 bases lining up with TRBD1. Germline CDR1 reads MNHNY; CDR2 reads SVGAGI (reference sequence). The junction had 10 bases not matched to a gene; V was cut back by 2 bases and J by 9 bases. The CDR3 extends over 16 amino acids. The CDR3 sequence: CASSYPGTGVRREQFF. As DNA, the CDR3 is TGTGCCAGCAGTTACCCCGGGACAGGGGTGCGCCGTGAGCAGTTCTTC.

This clonotype has at least ten counts. The gene calls are TRBV20-1 and TRBJ1-2; possibly TRBD1 for D (5 bases). The V gene's germline CDR1 is DFQATT and CDR2 SNEGSKA (reference sequence). Trimming took off 6 bases at V and 4 bases at J, with 15 bases between the two ends. This CDR3 has 13 residues. CDR3 DNA: TGCAGTGCCGATCCGGGACGCGTCTATGGCTACACCTTC. As protein: CSADPGRVYGYTF.

This clonotype was counted at least ten times. V usage is TRBV30 and J usage is TRBJ1-6; 7 nucleotides agree with TRBD1. The CDR3 totals 17 residues. Germline values: CDR1 GTSNPN, CDR2 SVGIG (reference sequence). V lost 2 bases, J lost 0 bases, and 7 bases stayed unmatched. The CDR3 bases are TGTGCCTGGAGTATAACGACAGGGAGCTCCTATAATTCACCCCTCCACTTT. Translating gives CAWSITTGSSYNSPLHF.

This clonotype was observed at least ten times. V is TRBV5-1 and J is TRBJ2-7; D unclear. V was clipped by 0 bases and J by 5 bases, with 12 bases between them. The CDR3 has 14 amino acids. Germline-derived CDR1 and CDR2 are SGHRS and YFSETQ. CDR3: CASSLESPGDEQYF. CDR3 bases: TGCGCCAGCAGCTTGGAATCCCCTGGGGACGAGCAGTACTTC.

This clonotype was observed at least ten times. The chain is built from TRBV6-2 or TRBV6-3 and TRBJ2-7; the match to TRBD1 covers 12 bases. This CDR3 comprises 14 residues. From germline, CDR1 is MNHEY and CDR2 SVGEGT. V shed 5 bases, J shed 4 bases, and the junction held 3 bases outside the gene matches. This CDR3 is CASSPGQGAYEQYF. DNA for the CDR3: TGTGCCAGCAGTCCGGGACAGGGGGCGTACGAGCAGTACTTC.

This clonotype was detected many times. V usage is TRBV12-3 or TRBV12-4 and J usage is TRBJ1-1; 8 nucleotides match TRBD1. After removal of 7 bases from V and 2 bases from J, the junction contained 6 bases not matched to a gene. This CDR3 contains 14 residues. DNA for the CDR3: TGTGCCAGCACCCAGGGGGCCCACAACACTGAAGCTTTCTTT. This codes for CASTQGAHNTEAFF.

In this sample, this clonotype turned up many times. The CDR3 sequence: CASKPAGQGNEQYF. CDR3 sequence (DNA): TGCGCCAGCAAACCGGCGGGACAGGGAAACGAGCAGTACTTC. The V and J genes are TRBV5-1 and TRBJ2-7, with TRBD1 identical over 9 bases. From germline, CDR1 is SGHRS and CDR2 YFSETQ. CDR3 length: 14 amino acids. V shed 6 bases and J 5 bases; nucleotides not matched to a gene: 9.

This clonotype was picked up many times. This rearrangement joins TRBV12-3 or TRBV12-4 to TRBJ2-7, with D maybe TRBD2 (6 bases). Trimming stripped 3 bases from V and 0 bases from J, with 12 bases between. The length of the CDR3 is 15 residues. In DNA, the CDR3 is TGTGCCAGCAGTTTTCGCGGGGCCAGCTCCTACGAGCAGTACTTC. Encoded protein: CASSFRGASSYEQYF.

This clonotype appeared many times. The CDR3 loop is CSASSGSGYGYTF. In DNA form, the CDR3 reads TGCAGTGCTAGTTCCGGGAGTGGGTATGGCTACACCTTC. This sequence joins TRBV20-1 and TRBJ1-2; D is unresolved. CDR1 is DFQATT and CDR2 is SNEGSKA in the germline V gene (reference sequence). V lost 3 bases to trimming and J lost 5 bases, with 13 bases between them. This CDR3 contains 13 residues.

This clonotype has at least ten counts. J is TRBJ1-2 and V is TRBV20-1; 8 nucleotides line up with TRBD1. Trimming cost V 6 bases and J 2 bases; bases outside gene matches: 8. The V gene's germline CDR1 is DFQATT and CDR2 SNEGSKA (reference sequence). The CDR3 runs to 14 residues. The CDR3 spells CSATTRTGNYGYTF. The DNA for the CDR3 is TGCAGTGCCACAACCCGGACAGGGAACTATGGCTACACCTTC.

This clonotype was seen at least ten times. This chain uses TRBV4-1 with TRBJ1-1; tentatively, D is TRBD1 (6 bases). Trimming left V 0 bases short and J 8 bases short, with 19 bases between. Per the germline V gene, CDR1 is MGHRA and CDR2 is YSYEKL. The CDR3 totals 16 residues. The CDR3 DNA sequence: TGCGCCAGCAGCCAAGATGGGGGGGGGACATCCCGCGAAGCTTTCTTT. The encoded protein is CASSQDGGGTSREAFF.

This clonotype was seen many times. The chain combines TRBV20-1 with TRBJ2-7; 8 nucleotides line up with TRBD1. Germline V gene sequence: CDR1 DFQATT, CDR2 SNEGSKA (reference sequence). The CDR3 contains 14 residues. V gave up 5 bases and J gave up 0 bases; unmatched junction bases: 6. CDR3 region: CSAGDRSSSYEQYF. The CDR3 coding sequence is TGCAGTGCTGGGGACAGGTCCAGCTCCTACGAGCAGTACTTC.

This clonotype was found many times. This chain links TRBV3-1 with TRBJ2-7; D is uncertain. The CDR3 spans 13 residues. The V gene's germline CDR1 is LGHDT and CDR2 YNNKEL (reference sequence). V lost 7 bases to trimming and J lost 3 bases, with 13 bases between them. The CDR3 sequence: CASKPRTGYEQYF. CDR3 DNA sequence: TGTGCCAGCAAACCGCGCACTGGCTACGAGCAGTACTTC.

This clonotype appeared many times. This chain connects TRBV15 to TRBJ2-1, with D possibly matching TRBD1 (6 bases). The CDR3 consists of 16 residues. Germline V gene lookup returns CDR1 LNHNV and CDR2 YYDKDF (reference sequence). Deletions cut 0 bases from V and 4 bases from J, with 13 bases between. The CDR3 spells CATSREQDSRYNEQFF. Written as DNA, the CDR3 is TGTGCCACCAGCAGAGAGCAGGACAGTAGATACAATGAGCAGTTCTTC.

This clonotype was observed at least ten times. The V and J genes are TRBV5-1 and TRBJ2-7; 11 nucleotides agree with TRBD2. The CDR3 totals 14 residues. Germline V gene sequence: CDR1 SGHRS, CDR2 YFSETQ. J gave up 2 bases and V 5 bases, and 3 bases lay outside the gene matches. The DNA of the CDR3 is TGCGCCAGCAGTGCTAGCGGGGGGACCTACGAGCAGTACTTC. Protein sequence: CASSASGGTYEQYF. Based on the CDR3 plus reference TRBV5-1 and TRBJ2-7, the full variable domain is KAGVTQTPRYLIKTRGQQVTLSCSPISGHRSVSWYQQTPGQGLQFLFEYFSETQRNKGNFPGRFSGRQFSNSRSEMNVSTLELGDSALYLCASSASGGTYEQYFGPGTRLTVT.

In this sample, this clonotype turned up many times. The V and J genes are TRBV28 and TRBJ2-5; 9 nucleotides match TRBD1. Germline V gene sequence: CDR1 MDHEN, CDR2 SYDVKM. V gave up 7 bases and J gave up 5 bases; unmatched junction bases: 17. The CDR3 is 17 amino acids. The CDR3 protein is CASTPGWTGAPGETQYF. CDR3 nucleotide sequence: TGTGCCAGCACCCCAGGGTGGACAGGGGCTCCAGGGGAGACCCAGTACTTC.

This clonotype was detected ten times or more. The rearrangement links TRBV5-1 to TRBJ1-1; 7 positions match TRBD1. V lost 4 bases to trimming and J lost 2 bases; unmatched junction nucleotides: 5. Per germline, CDR1 SGHRS and CDR2 YFSETQ. The CDR3 totals 14 residues. CDR3 sequence (DNA): TGCGCCAGCAGCCCCGGGACAGCAAACACTGAAGCTTTCTTT. This gives the protein CASSPGTANTEAFF.

At least ten counts were recorded for this clonotype. The V gene is TRBV7-2, the J gene TRBJ2-6; no firm D call. The CDR3 sequence is 15 residues long. Trimming pared 1 base from V and 3 bases from J, leaving 7 bases between. CDR1 and CDR2 from the germline V gene are SGHTA and FQGNSA. CDR3 sequence: CASSLDSLGANVLTF. The CDR3 nucleotides are TGTGCCAGCAGCTTAGACAGTCTTGGGGCCAACGTCCTGACTTTC.

This clonotype was detected ten times or more. This chain connects TRBV18 to TRBJ2-1, with TRBD2 identical over 9 bases. The CDR3 consists of 16 residues. The germline gives CDR1 KGHSH, CDR2 LQKENI. Trimming removed 3 bases from V and 2 bases from J; junction bases left unmatched: 5. The CDR3 reads CASSPLAGVAYNEQFF. The CDR3 bases are TGTGCCAGCTCACCTTTAGCGGGGGTGGCCTACAATGAGCAGTTCTTC.

Ten or more counts support this clonotype. The V and J genes are TRBV20-1 and TRBJ1-4, with D possibly TRBD1 on 5 matching bases. The germline V gene encodes CDR1 DFQATT and CDR2 SNEGSKA (reference sequence). The length of the CDR3 is 14 residues. The V end was cut by 2 bases, the J end by 7 bases, with 14 bases between. The CDR3 loop is CSARRGGRREKLFF. CDR3 DNA sequence: TGCAGTGCTAGACGGGGGGGACGGCGTGAAAAACTGTTTTTT.

This clonotype was detected many times. The genes are TRBV5-6 and TRBJ1-2; 7 bases line up with TRBD1. Trimming removed 3 bases from V and 4 bases from J; junction bases left unmatched: 3. The CDR3 extends over 13 amino acids. Germline V gives CDR1 SGHDT, CDR2 YYEEEE. In DNA form, the CDR3 reads TGTGCCAGCAGCTCGAGGACAGGCTATGGCTACACCTTC. It codes for CASSSRTGYGYTF.

This clonotype showed up many times. CDR3 DNA sequence: TGTGCCAGCAGCCCTATCCCCCACCGGGGACTAGCGAACAACGAGCAGTACTTC. This encodes CASSPIPHRGLANNEQYF. The genes are TRBV28 and TRBJ2-7; 10 bases align to TRBD2. The germline gives CDR1 MDHEN, CDR2 SYDVKM. This CDR3 is built from 18 residues. J was trimmed by 5 bases and V by 6 bases; bases with no gene match: 19.

Ten or more counts support this clonotype. The CDR3 DNA reads TGCGCCAGCAGCCAAGCCCGGGGGCAGGGGGACTATTTT. The encoded protein is CASSQARGQGDYF. V and J are TRBV4-1 and TRBJ2-3, with a possible D match to TRBD1 (7 bases). This CDR3 comprises 13 residues. Germline CDR1 is MGHRA and CDR2 is YSYEKL. The germline V and J ends were trimmed by 1 base and 15 bases, with 17 bases remaining between them.

This clonotype was detected ten times or more. The chain has TRBV6-1 and TRBJ1-1; 9 bases fit TRBD1. Unmatched junction bases numbered 5, after V lost 5 bases and J lost 4 bases. Germline lookup yields CDR1 MNHNS and CDR2 SASEGT. This CDR3 has 14 residues. This chain's CDR3 is CASSRDRVSTEAFF. In DNA, the CDR3 is TGTGCCAGCAGTCGGGACAGGGTTAGCACTGAAGCTTTCTTT.

This clonotype was observed at least ten times. The chain has TRBV11-2 and TRBJ1-1, with D hard to call. From germline, CDR1 is SGHAT and CDR2 FQNNGV. V was cut by 2 bases and J by 4 bases, with 8 bases left in between. The CDR3 has 13 amino acids. Here the CDR3 DNA reads TGTGCCAGCAGCTTAACGGGTGGCACTGAAGCTTTCTTT. The encoded protein is CASSLTGGTEAFF.

This clonotype has only a few counts. The rearrangement uses TRBV5-6 and TRBJ2-1, with TRBD1 identical over 7 bases. This CDR3 region has 16 residues. Germline V gene sequence: CDR1 SGHDT, CDR2 YYEEEE. The trim removed 5 bases at V and 0 bases at J, leaving 8 bases unmatched. The CDR3 region has the DNA TGTGCCAGCAGTAGACGGACAGGCAGCTCCTACAATGAGCAGTTCTTC. Protein: CASSRRTGSSYNEQFF.

This clonotype appeared many times. This chain uses TRBV5-1 with TRBJ2-2; D unresolved. Between the trimmed V and J ends, which lost 7 bases and 6 bases, there was a span of 10 bases. The germline gives CDR1 SGHRS, CDR2 YFSETQ. The CDR3 covers 12 residues. CDR3 sequence reads: CASRNQAGELFF. The CDR3 DNA reads as TGCGCCAGCCGAAACCAGGCCGGGGAGCTGTTTTTT.

The table lists this clonotype with many counts. CDR3 nucleotide sequence: TGTGCCAGCAGCAAGGGGGCTAGCGGCCGAACCGGGGAGCTGTTTTTT. Translating it yields CASSKGASGRTGELFF. The chain recombines TRBV3-1 with TRBJ2-2; D might be TRBD1 or TRBD2, each matching 7 bases. The CDR3 totals 16 residues. Germline lookup yields CDR1 LGHDT and CDR2 YNNKEL (reference sequence). V lost 5 bases, J lost 5 bases, and 18 bases lay in between.